This T cell receptor beta chain was identified during a study of response to subunit inactivated influenza vaccine (dated by TCRdb to the late 2010s). Context from the whole study: Deep quantitative profiling of the T cell receptor repertoire was used in the study to follow responses to a trivalent subunit inactivated influenza vaccine. The investigation overall reported the following: The authors proposed that each seasonal influenza vaccination may bring in only a limited number of new T cells.

V is pruned by 2 bases and J by 9 bases, leaving 9 bases of the junction without a gene match. The CDR3 sequence holds 15 residues, the cysteine and phenylalanine included. Left in the record is the CDR3 DNA by itself, 45 bases read in frame from the first base. The germline V gene sets CDR1 to MNHEY and CDR2 to SVGEGT. The receptor library was made with RT-PCR. Instrument used: Illumina HiSeq 2500. The public reads were quality trimmed at Q25 with fastp and then assembled into clones with MiXCR by TCRdb, keeping productive beta chains. Here each entry gathers all rows of one CDR3 protein and keeps the most common genes and DNA. The sample has 200,000 to 300,000 distinct CDR3 sequences on record, about 12% of them singletons. The top ten clonotypes cover less than 8.5% of the sample. About this clonotype itself: The antigen it recognizes is unknown. Base qualities were left out, and no much larger clone turns up one base away.

The sequence links TRBV6-2 or TRBV6-3 to TRBJ2-1; 8 of the junction bases match TRBD1. The material sequenced was non-naive T cells sorted from PBMCs, taken approximately 15 days before vaccination. In light of the paper, this sample's cell subset or site label describes: memory T cell fraction. This sequence was found in a middle-aged man who received an inactivated influenza vaccine. Donor details come from another sample of the same person, matched by shared clones. The CDR3 protein is CASSYDRGASSEQFF. The DNA is TGTGCCAGCAGTTACGACAGGGGCGCTAGCAGTGAGCAGTTCTTC.